Listed below are T cell receptor beta chains from one sample, sequenced in a study of control samples from healthy donors and cancer patients. Some clones are missing from TCRdb's copy, which holds only in-frame ones; the method was immunoSEQ multiplex PCR. The sample has 350,000 to 450,000 clones; around nine tenths are singletons. Sequencing was done on a sample of PBMCs. These receptors all stem from a man in his forties with head and neck cancer. Both conserved end residues are part of each CDR3. A D gene is named only where the DNA matches it firmly. Some rows have no size entry. The others give once, few or many, or a class for an expanded clone.

D gene	clone size	V gene	J gene	CDR3 DNA	CDR3 protein
NA	once	TRBV10-3	TRBJ2-2	TGTGCCATCAGGGAGGGGCAGGCGAACACCGGGGAGCTGTTTTTT	CAIREGQANTGELFF
TRBD2	NA	TRBV29-1	TRBJ2-5	TGCAGCGTTGCTAGCGGGCAAGAGACCCAGTACTTC	CSVASGQETQYF
NA	once	TRBV5-6	TRBJ2-5	TGTGCCAGCAGCTCTACAGGGTCGGAGACCCAGTACTTC	CASSSTGSETQYF
TRBD1	few	TRBV5-6	TRBJ1-2	TGTGCCAGCAGCTTGGCAGGGGACAGGGGATCCTATGGCTACACCTTC	CASSLAGDRGSYGYTF
NA	NA	TRBV5-1	TRBJ1-1	TGCGCCAGCAGCGTACAAGACATTAACACTGAAGCTTTCTTT	CASSVQDINTEAFF
NA	few	TRBV19	TRBJ1-3	TGTGCCAGTAGTCACGCAGGGGAAACTGGAAACACCATATATTTT	CASSHAGETGNTIYF
TRBD1	once	TRBV5-5	TRBJ1-2	TGTGCCAGCAGCGAAACCTGGACAGGGGCTGGGGCTAACTATGGCTACACCTTC	CASSETWTGAGANYGYTF
TRBD1	NA	TRBV28	TRBJ2-7	TGTGCCAGCAGTTTACCGGCGGGACAGGGCTACGAGCAGTACTTC	CASSLPAGQGYEQYF
TRBD1	NA	TRBV27	TRBJ2-1	TGTGCCAGCAGCAGGGGGACCGCAGGCAATGAGCAGTTCTTC	CASSRGTAGNEQFF
TRBD1	NA	TRBV19	TRBJ2-1	TGTGCCAGTAGTAGCTCCGGGACAGGGGGCTACAATGAGCAGTTCTTC	CASSSSGTGGYNEQFF
TRBD1	NA	TRBV10-1	TRBJ1-1	TGCGCCAGCAGTCCCGGGACAGGTAACACTGAAGCTTTCTTT	CASSPGTGNTEAFF
NA	NA	TRBV5-1	TRBJ2-5	TGCGCCAGCAGCGCGTACCAAGAGACCCAGTACTTC	CASSAYQETQYF
NA	NA	TRBV4-3	TRBJ2-1	TGCGCCAGCAGCCAAGGGTTTAGGCCCCTGGGGCAGTTCTTC	CASSQGFRPLGQFF
TRBD2	NA	TRBV6-2/TRBV6-3	TRBJ2-1	TGTGCCAGCAGTTACGTGACTAGCGGGGCCCAAAACAATGAGCAGTTCTTC	CASSYVTSGAQNNEQFF
NA	NA	TRBV21-1	TRBJ2-7	TGTGCCAGCAGCAAAGTGGGTGACAGGGGCGAAATCTACTCCTACGAGCAGTACTTC	CASSKVGDRGEIYSYEQYF
NA	NA	TRBV5-6	TRBJ1-6	TGTGCCAGCAGCCCGCCCGGGTTAGGTTCACCCCTCCACTTT	CASSPPGLGSPLHF
NA	NA	TRBV7-8	TRBJ1-5	TGTGCCAGCAGCTTTAGAGAGGATCAGCCCCAGCATTTT	CASSFREDQPQHF